The rows below give T cell receptor beta chains drawn from one sample of a study of CD8 T cells in Susac syndrome. TCRdb recomputed calls from the immunoSEQ multiplex PCR reads with MiXCR, one row per CDR3 protein. The sample holds around 130,000 distinct CDR3 sequences; around 80% are singletons and the top ten take around 0.49%. The sample consisted of CD8+ T cells from PBMCs. The receptors here all came from a human donor with multiple sclerosis. CDR3s include the opening cysteine and the closing phenylalanine or tryptophan. The D gene is left open where the match is weak. Size tells how often a clone was seen (once, few, many) or the class of an expanded clone, and some rows leave it out.

CASSLDRAIGSEQYF | TGCGCCAGCAGCTTGGACAGGGCGATCGGTAGCGAGCAGTACTTC | - | TRBV5-1 | - | TRBJ2-7
CASSPGLAGRSSYNEQFF | TGCGCCAGCAGCCCTGGACTAGCGGGGCGAAGCTCCTACAATGAGCAGTTCTTC | once | TRBV4-3 | TRBD2 | TRBJ2-1
CSAPDRDKGGYTF | TGCAGTGCCCCCGACAGGGATAAGGGTGGCTACACCTTC | - | TRBV20-1 | TRBD1 | TRBJ1-2
CASSQVTSNGEQFF | TGTGCCAGCAGCCAAGTCACATCTAATGGTGAGCAGTTCTTC | - | TRBV3-1 | - | TRBJ2-1
CSAPRVFSNTGELFF | TGCAGTGCTCCCCGGGTTTTCTCAAACACCGGGGAGCTGTTTTTT | once | TRBV20-1 | - | TRBJ2-2
CASSYSRGKKLFF | TGTGCCAGCAGTTACTCAAGGGGGAAAAAACTGTTTTTT | - | TRBV6-5 | - | TRBJ1-4
CASSTRPGQVDTEAFF | TGTGCCAGCAGTACTCGACCGGGACAGGTAGACACTGAAGCTTTCTTT | once | TRBV2 | TRBD1 | TRBJ1-1
CASRIYYTDTQYF | TGTGCCAGCAGAATCTACTACACAGATACGCAGTATTTT | - | TRBV6-1 | - | TRBJ2-3
CASSPRTGGDEKLFF | TGTGCCAGCAGCCCTCGGACAGGGGGCGATGAAAAACTGTTTTTT | - | TRBV7-9 | TRBD1 | TRBJ1-4
CASSYDPTGGGYTF | TGTGCCAGCAGCTACGATCCGACAGGGGGAGGCTACACCTTC | - | TRBV11-3 | TRBD1 | TRBJ1-2
CSARSRDLAKNIQYF | TGCAGTGCTAGATCTCGGGACTTAGCCAAAAACATTCAGTACTTC | - | TRBV20-1 | - | TRBJ2-4
CASSRASGMTDTQYF | TGCGCCAGCAGCCGAGCTAGCGGGATGACAGATACGCAGTATTTT | once | TRBV4-1 | TRBD2 | TRBJ2-3
CASSLTSGRSGLETQYF | TGTGCCAGCAGCTTAACTAGCGGGAGGAGCGGATTGGAGACCCAGTACTTC | - | TRBV7-9 | TRBD2 | TRBJ2-5
CASSETAPNYGYTF | TGTGCCAGCAGCGAGACAGCACCTAACTATGGCTACACCTTC | - | TRBV27 | - | TRBJ1-2
CATSPGTGPQFF | TGTGCCACCAGTCCCGGGACAGGGCCGCAGTTCTTC | - | TRBV15 | TRBD1 | TRBJ2-1
CASSLTSGGGQETQYF | TGTGCCAGCAGCCTTACTAGCGGGGGGGGACAAGAGACCCAGTACTTC | few | TRBV3-1 | TRBD2 | TRBJ2-5